This T cell receptor (beta chain) is from a study of blood T cell repertoires in COVID-19. About the study: Collection of acute and convalescent COVID-19 samples took place in the United States, Italy and Spain.

In Cohort 3, a recovered donor had either two negative PCRs, clearance, or symptom resolution. Clones were read by immunoSEQ multiplex PCR, and TCRdb kept only the in-frame ones, dropping some. The data hold under 300,000 clones, with roughly four fifths observed a single time. The sequenced sample was PBMCs or T cells enriched from blood (not recorded which). This TCR was recovered from a man aged 40-49 years who had recovered from COVID-19.

The CDR3 DNA reads as TGTGCCAGCAGCTTAGGTCCCGCGGGAGGAGCTTACAATGAGCAGTTCTTC. It translates to CASSLGPAGGAYNEQFF. The chain links TRBV7-3 to TRBJ2-1; 8 bases fit TRBD2. V dropped 2 bases and J dropped 4; count of bases not matched to a gene: 10. The CDR3 extends over 17 amino acids. CDR1 and CDR2 (germline): SGHTA, FQGTGA. The variable domain in full, completed from reference TRBV7-3 and TRBJ2-1, reads GAGVSQTPSNKVTEKGKYVELRCDPISGHTALYWYRQSLGQGPEFLIYFQGTGAADDSGLPNDRFFAVRPEGSVSTLKIQRTERGDSAVYLCASSLGPAGGAYNEQFFGPGTRLTVL.